This entry describes one T cell receptor beta chain. Its antigen is still unknown. The repertoire was sequenced with immunoSEQ multiplex PCR; TCRdb's copy has only in-frame clones and lacks some. The sample has roughly 2,000,000 clones, approximately 92% seen once. The data belong to a study of shared clonotypes between healthy human individuals. Study-wide points: Donors were few, which limited the genetic and exposure-history diversity represented. Of the naive CD4 clonotypes, around 4.8% were shared across several donors.

Germline CDR1 is LGHNA and CDR2 is YSLEER. The CDR3 extends over 16 amino acids. Trimming shortened V by 0 bases and J by 1 base, and 13 bases separated the two germline ends. The naive CD8 population came from CD45RO-negative cells selected for CCR7, without terminally differentiated effector memory CD45RA+ cells. This sequence was found in a man aged 18 to 30 in good health. Some clones in this sample may be carry-over from other donors' samples. The chain links TRBV4-3 to TRBJ2-7; tentatively, D is TRBD1 (6 bases). Sequencing was carried out using naive CD8+ T cells from PBMCs. CDR3 region: CASSQETQGSSYEQYF. The DNA for the CDR3 is TGCGCCAGCAGCCAAGAGACACAGGGATCGTCCTACGAGCAGTACTTC.